Presented here are 16 T cell receptor beta chains from one specimen sequenced in a study of cytomegalovirus exposure and HLA in healthy donors. It was with 60 Vbeta and 13 Jbeta primers that the PCR ran. Here immunoSEQ multiplex PCR was the method, and the copy in TCRdb shows in-frame clones only, minus some. The data contain under 200,000 clones, around 68% of them seen just once; the ten biggest clones take up approximately 1.4%. The specimen sequenced was PBMCs. These receptors all come from a girl aged 5-17 years in good health and CMV-seronegative.

The V call is TRBV2, the J call TRBJ2-1; D is possibly TRBD1 (6 bases). Trimming shortened V by 6 bases and J by 5 bases, and 14 bases separated the two germline ends. CDR1 is SNHLY, CDR2 FYNNEI, per germline. The CDR3 spans 14 residues. The CDR3 DNA follows: TGTGCCAGCAGCCCCCGGGACAACCACAATGAGCAGTTCTTC. It specifies CASSPRDNHNEQFF.

The genes are TRBV5-4 and TRBJ1-1, with D possibly matching TRBD1 (6 bases). This CDR3 contains 15 residues. Trimming cost V 0 bases and J 7 bases, with 16 bases left between them. The germline CDR1 and CDR2 sequences are SGHNT and YYREEE (reference sequence). In DNA, the CDR3 is TGTGCCAGCAGCTTGGGTTTGCGTGGGGGCGATGAAGCTTTCTTT. Translation gives CASSLGLRGGDEAFF.

J is TRBJ1-2 and V is TRBV5-1; a possible D gene is TRBD1 (5 bases). Per germline, CDR1 SGHRS and CDR2 YFSETQ. The CDR3 has 18 residues. The V gene lost 0 bases and the J gene lost 7 bases, with 25 bases spanning the gap. The CDR3 nucleotides read TGCGCCAGCAGCTTGGTGGGGGGAGCCCGATTCGGGGCTTCTGGCTACACCTTC. This encodes CASSLVGGARFGASGYTF.

This rearrangement joins TRBV6-5 to TRBJ2-1, with 8 bases matching TRBD1. With 6 bases clipped from V and 2 bases from J, the junction kept 6 bases outside the gene matches. The germline V gene has CDR1 MNHEY and CDR2 SVGAGI. The CDR3 is 15 residues long. The CDR3: CASRLTGDPYNEQFF. CDR3 coding DNA: TGTGCCAGCAGACTGACAGGGGACCCCTACAATGAGCAGTTCTTC.

This clone was seen only once. The chain couples TRBV5-1 to TRBJ1-2, with 11 bases aligning to TRBD1. Trimming at V came to 2 bases and at J to 5 bases, leaving 5 bases not matched to a gene. Germline loops: CDR1 SGHRS, CDR2 YFSETQ. The CDR3 sequence is 15 residues long. This CDR3 is CASSFDGTGGYGYTF. The CDR3 coding sequence is TGCGCCAGCAGCTTTGATGGGACAGGGGGTTATGGCTACACCTTC.

V is TRBV4-1 and J is TRBJ2-3; D remains unclear. Per germline, CDR1 MGHRA and CDR2 YSYEKL. The ends were cut back, 1 base at V and 2 bases at J, with 4 bases in the middle. CDR3 length equals 13 residues. The CDR3 loop reads CASSQVVTDTQYF. CDR3 in DNA: TGCGCCAGCAGCCAAGTCGTCACAGATACGCAGTATTTT.

The rearrangement joins TRBV19 to TRBJ2-5; a weak D match, TRBD1 (5 bases). V lost 3 bases and J 5 bases, leaving 16 bases between the germline ends. This CDR3 region has 15 residues. Per germline, CDR1 LNHDA and CDR2 SQIVND (reference sequence). CDR3 sequence (DNA): TGTGCCAGTAGTATTGTTGCAGGGATCTGGGAGACCCAGTACTTC. This translates into CASSIVAGIWETQYF.

In regard to this clone: One junction end does not reproduce the germline sequence, and a read error may be involved. The gene calls are TRBV7-9 and TRBJ1-1; no clear D. This CDR3 comprises 12 residues. CDR1 SEHNR and CDR2 FQNEAQ come from the germline V gene (reference sequence). The CDR3 DNA is TGTGCCAGCAGCTCCGACTCCCCTGAAGCTTCCTTT. Protein sequence: CASSSDSPEASF.

This chain links TRBV15 with TRBJ2-7, with D maybe TRBD1 (6 bases). Germline values: CDR1 LNHNV, CDR2 YYDKDF (reference sequence). The CDR3 has 13 residues. Trimming took off 2 bases at V and 3 bases at J, with 8 bases between the two ends. This CDR3 reads CATSRLQGYEQYF. The CDR3 nucleotides are TGTGCCACCAGCAGACTACAGGGCTACGAGCAGTACTTC.

Of note for this clone: The same CDR3 is also encoded by other DNA sequences in this sample. V gene TRBV6-5 combines with J gene TRBJ1-2; 7 nucleotides agree with TRBD1. There are 12 residues in the CDR3. After removal of 8 bases from V and 3 bases from J, the junction contained 3 bases not matched to a gene. Per germline, CDR1 MNHEY and CDR2 SVGAGI. CDR3 nucleotide sequence: TGTGCCAGCTCCAGGGGGTACTATGGCTACACCTTC. It is translated as CASSRGYYGYTF.

Here the CDR3 DNA reads TGCAGCGTTGAAGGAGGGACAGGGGCCCTTCAGAGGGGCGGCTACACCTTC. Its translation is CSVEGGTGALQRGGYTF. The rearrangement joins TRBV29-1 to TRBJ1-2; the match to TRBD1 covers 10 bases. The junction had 16 bases not matched to a gene; V was cut back by 1 base and J by 8 bases. The CDR3 extends over 17 amino acids. In germline, CDR1 is SQVTM, CDR2 ANQGSEA.

The CDR3 DNA reads TGTGCCACCAGGTCGGGTGCGGGGGTAGGGGGCAATCAGCCCCAGCATTTT. It codes for CATRSGAGVGGNQPQHF. This chain links TRBV15 with TRBJ1-5, with D perhaps TRBD1 (5 bases). The V gene's germline CDR1 is LNHNV and CDR2 YYDKDF (reference sequence). With 6 bases removed from V and 2 bases from J, the gap between germline ends came to 20 bases. The CDR3 runs to 17 residues.

This clone occurred a few times. The rearrangement links TRBV19 to TRBJ1-1, with unresolved D. The CDR3 runs 14 residues. Trimming pared 3 bases from V and 0 bases from J, leaving 8 bases between. Germline CDR1 LNHDA, CDR2 SQIVND (reference sequence). CDR3 amino acids: CASSIGGVNTEAFF. DNA for the CDR3: TGTGCCAGTAGTATTGGAGGCGTGAACACTGAAGCTTTCTTT.

This clone occurred a few times. The V gene is TRBV1, the J gene TRBJ2-1; the D call TRBD1 from the table was never checked on the DNA. TRBV1 is classified as a pseudogene. CDR3 length equals 16 residues. The CDR3 bases are TGCACCAGCAGCGTTCGCGACAGGGGACCGTACAATGAGCAGTTCTTC. Translation: CTSSVRDRGPYNEQFF.

The chain has TRBV6-5 and TRBJ1-2, with D perhaps TRBD1 (5 bases). CDR3 length: 13 amino acids. The V gene's germline CDR1 is MNHEY and CDR2 SVGAGI. V dropped 5 bases and J dropped 2 bases, with 9 bases sitting between them. In nucleotides, the CDR3 is TGTGCCAGCAGTATTACAGGAAACTATGGCTACACCTTC. Encoded protein: CASSITGNYGYTF.

A few counts support this clone. This rearrangement joins TRBV29-1 to TRBJ2-5; maybe TRBD1 (6 bases). Per germline, CDR1 SQVTM and CDR2 ANQGSEA. V shed 7 bases and J shed 5 bases, with 8 bases lying between them. The CDR3 is made up of 10 amino acids. DNA for the CDR3: TGCAGCGCAGGGGACGAGACCCAGTACTTC. This gives the protein CSAGDETQYF.